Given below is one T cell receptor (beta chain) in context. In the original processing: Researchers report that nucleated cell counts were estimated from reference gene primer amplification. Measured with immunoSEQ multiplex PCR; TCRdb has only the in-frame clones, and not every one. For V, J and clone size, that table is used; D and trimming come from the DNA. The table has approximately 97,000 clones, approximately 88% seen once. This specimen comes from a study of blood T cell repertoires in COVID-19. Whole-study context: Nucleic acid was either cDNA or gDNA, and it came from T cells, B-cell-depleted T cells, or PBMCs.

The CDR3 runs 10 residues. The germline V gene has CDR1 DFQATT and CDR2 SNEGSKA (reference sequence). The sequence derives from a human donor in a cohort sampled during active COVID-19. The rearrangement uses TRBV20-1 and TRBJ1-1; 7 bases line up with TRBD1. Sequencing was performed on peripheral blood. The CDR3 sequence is CSRQGTEAFF. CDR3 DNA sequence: TGCAGCCGACAGGGCACTGAAGCTTTCTTT.